This T cell receptor (beta chain) was captured in a study of blood T cell repertoires in COVID-19. Study-level background: The origin of the acute and convalescent COVID-19 samples was the United States, Italy and Spain. The cDNA or gDNA used as material had been derived from T cells, B-cell-depleted T cells, or PBMCs.

Germline V gives CDR1 SGHDT, CDR2 YYEEEE. V lost 0 bases, J lost 5 bases, and 15 bases lay in between. The CDR3 has 15 residues. Under the authors' procedure: Quantification of nucleated cells was approximated via reference gene primer amplification. Clones were sequenced by immunoSEQ multiplex PCR, and TCRdb holds only the in-frame ones, with some missing. V and J calls and clone size are those listed in that table; D and trimming were worked out from the DNA. Of about 350,000 clones listed, about nine tenths are singletons. Seattle patients were enrolled while actively infected and followed longitudinally.

The chain recombines TRBV5-6 with TRBJ2-7, with a tentative D call TRBD2 (5 bases). Material for sequencing was peripheral blood. The sequence derives from a woman between 65 and 79 years old with COVID-19, enrolled during active disease. This chain's CDR3 is CASSLVSPGLDEQYF. The CDR3 nucleotides are TGTGCCAGCAGCTTGGTCTCCCCGGGGTTAGACGAGCAGTACTTC.